This T cell receptor (beta chain) was profiled in a study of T cells in Graves' hyperthyroidism and ophthalmopathy. There were TCR beta CDR3 regions amplified from RNA transcripts. Researchers ran a first-round RT-PCR on the TCR CDR3 using the HTBI primer set. MiXCR, applied by TCRdb to the multiplex PCR reads, yields one record per CDR3 protein. The sample holds about 270,000 distinct CDR3 sequences; approximately 24% are singletons and the top ten take approximately 32%. Fresh peripheral blood, about 9.6 ml, yielded the PBMCs. Study results and caveats: In validation, the model predicted ophthalmopathy. These predictions came a median about 6.2 months before onset. In simple terms, a model built on 13 V-J features told ophthalmopathy apart from stable hyperthyroidism.

In the case of this clonotype: Its antigen is not identified.

The germline V and J ends were trimmed by 6 bases and 5 bases, with 16 bases remaining between them. The CDR3 has 14 amino acids. V is TRBV12-3 or TRBV12-4 and J is TRBJ1-2; D call uncertain. The origin of this receptor is a woman in her thirties or forties with Graves' ophthalmopathy. The specimen sequenced was blood. CDR3 in amino acids: CASRPDGVSYGYTF. DNA for the CDR3: TGTGCCAGCAGGCCGGACGGAGTGAGTTATGGCTACACCTTC.